This entry is about one T cell receptor (beta chain). Per the original data handling: Counts of nucleated cells, estimated from reference gene primer amplification, were obtained. Some clones are missing from TCRdb's copy, which holds only in-frame ones; the method was immunoSEQ multiplex PCR. V and J calls and clone size are those listed in that table; D and trimming were worked out from the DNA. Counted here are tens of thousands of clones, about 79% occurring once; the ten biggest clones make up about 3.9%. The sample is drawn from a study of blood T cell repertoires in COVID-19. Study as a whole: Samples representing acute and convalescent COVID-19 were sourced from the United States, Italy and Spain. Nucleic acid was either cDNA or gDNA, and it came from T cells, B-cell-depleted T cells, or PBMCs.

V dropped 3 bases and J dropped 9 bases, with 24 bases sitting between them. The germline V gene encodes CDR1 LNHDA and CDR2 SQIVND (reference sequence). This CDR3 has 17 amino acids. What was sequenced was peripheral blood. The clonotype was recovered from a woman aged 60-70 years with acute or convalescent COVID-19. This sequence joins TRBV19 and TRBJ2-1; possible D gene TRBD2, 6 bases. The CDR3 nucleotides are TGTGCCAGTAGTATCGCCCCCCCGGCAGGGAGTAGCGGTGAGCAGTTCTTC. This sequence encodes CASSIAPPAGSSGEQFF.